One and the same sample provided the 18 T cell receptor beta chains below, sequenced in a study of cytomegalovirus exposure and HLA in healthy donors (dated by TCRdb to the late 2010s). Receptors were amplified or captured by the immunoSEQ multiplex PCR assay. A mixture of 60 forward primers for TCR Vbeta segments and 13 reverse primers for TCR Jbeta segments was used in the multiplex PCR. TCRdb limited this immuneACCESS table to in-frame rearrangements with V and J called. A share of clones is missing; checked studies link under half to unresolved V genes, and the rest is unexplained. The sample yields more than 150,000 clones; 78% were counted once. The ten largest clones add up to 2.5% to 4% of the sample. The sample was PBMCs. These receptor sequences come from a woman between 45 and 65 years old in good health and CMV-seropositive.

This clone came up a few times. The V call is TRBV19, the J call TRBJ2-5; D might be TRBD1 (6 bases). The germline V gene has CDR1 LNHDA and CDR2 SQIVND (reference sequence). The CDR3 loop spans 14 amino acids. V lost 5 bases to trimming and J lost 1 base, with 11 bases between them. DNA of the CDR3: TGTGCCAGTAGTTCTCAGGGGACCCAAGAGACCCAGTACTTC. Translated, it gives CASSSQGTQETQYF.

The rearrangement links TRBV19 to TRBJ1-3; D call uncertain. The V end lost 7 bases, the J end lost 0 bases, and 7 bases lay between the germline ends. Per germline, CDR1 LNHDA and CDR2 SQIVND (reference sequence). This CDR3 is 13 amino acids long. The CDR3 loop reads CASTVLSGNTIYF. CDR3 coding DNA: TGTGCCAGTACTGTCCTCTCTGGAAACACCATATATTTT.

The chain combines TRBV7-8 with TRBJ1-1; 7 bases are a match to TRBD1. The CDR3 is 15 residues long. V trimming: 5 bases; J trimming: 2 bases; junction bases outside the gene matches: 8. Germline values: CDR1 SGHVS, CDR2 FQNEAQ. CDR3 amino acids: CASSRRGRKNTEAFF. The CDR3 region has the DNA TGTGCCAGCAGCCGAAGGGGGCGTAAAAACACTGAAGCTTTCTTT.

The genes are TRBV5-1 and TRBJ1-1; the D is unclear. Germline loops: CDR1 SGHRS, CDR2 YFSETQ. This CDR3 is built from 14 residues. V lost 5 bases, J lost 4 bases, and 15 bases lay in between. CDR3 in DNA: TGCGCCAGCAGTAGGGAGGGCGGACGCACTGAAGCTTTCTTT. It is translated as CASSREGGRTEAFF.

The chain is built from TRBV12-5 and TRBJ2-1, with TRBD2 identical over 11 bases. The V gene's germline CDR1 is LGHNT and CDR2 FRNRAP. The CDR3 length is 15 residues. The ends lost 4 bases at V and 6 bases at J; junction bases unmatched: 5. The CDR3, as DNA: TGTGCTAGTGGTTCACTAGCGGGGGTCTTCAATGAGCAGTTCTTC. Translating gives CASGSLAGVFNEQFF.

This chain joins TRBV13 and TRBJ2-5; 7 positions agree with TRBD1. CDR3 length equals 13 residues. Per germline, CDR1 PRHDT and CDR2 FYEKMQ (reference sequence). V shed 6 bases and J 3 bases; nucleotides not matched to a gene: 4. CDR3: CASSFDREETQYF. The CDR3 region has the DNA TGTGCCAGCAGTTTCGACAGGGAAGAGACCCAGTACTTC.

V gene TRBV5-6 combines with J gene TRBJ2-5; D may be TRBD2 (5 bases). Germline V gene lookup returns CDR1 SGHDT and CDR2 YYEEEE. This CDR3 spans 13 amino acids. V was cut by 7 bases and J by 5 bases, with 15 bases left in between. CDR3 residues: CASQDGRGETQYF. CDR3 sequence (DNA): TGTGCCAGCCAGGACGGCCGAGGGGAGACCCAGTACTTC.

This rearrangement joins TRBV5-6 to TRBJ2-7; 9 bases align to TRBD2. The length of the CDR3 is 17 residues. V lost 0 bases to trimming and J lost 0 bases; unmatched junction nucleotides: 7. Germline V gene data show CDR1 as SGHDT and CDR2 as YYEEEE. The CDR3 reads CASSLGSGSSSSYEQYF. Written as DNA, the CDR3 is TGTGCCAGCAGCTTGGGTAGCGGGAGTTCGAGCTCCTACGAGCAGTACTTC.

The chain links TRBV5-6 to TRBJ2-7, with 9 bases aligning to TRBD2. CDR1 and CDR2 from the germline V gene are SGHDT and YYEEEE. V dropped 4 bases and J dropped 2; count of bases not matched to a gene: 4. CDR3 length equals 14 residues. The CDR3 DNA sequence: TGTGCCAGCAGCGTGGCTAGCGGGACCTACGAGCAGTACTTC. Encoded protein: CASSVASGTYEQYF.

This clone was recorded once. V and J are TRBV7-2 and TRBJ2-2; TRBD2 matches at 13 bases. V shed 1 base and J 6 bases; nucleotides not matched to a gene: 2. The CDR3 runs to 16 residues. Germline-derived CDR1 and CDR2 are SGHTA and FQGNSA. The CDR3 DNA reads as TGTGCCAGCAGCTTAGATACTAGCGGGGGGGCCGGGGAGCTGTTTTTT. It translates to CASSLDTSGGAGELFF.

This chain joins TRBV7-2 and TRBJ2-1; D is undetermined. Germline CDR1 and CDR2: SGHTA and FQGNSA. Trimming shortened V by 1 base and J by 8 bases, and 9 bases separated the two germline ends. The CDR3 is 13 residues long. The CDR3 spells CASSLGRSDEQFF. CDR3 DNA sequence: TGTGCCAGCAGCTTAGGCCGGAGCGATGAGCAGTTCTTC.

This clone showed up just a few times. The genes are TRBV28 and TRBJ2-1; D possibly corresponds to TRBD1 (5 bases). The CDR3 covers 12 residues. The V and J ends lost 3 bases and 10 bases respectively, with 10 bases between them. Germline V gene lookup returns CDR1 MDHEN and CDR2 SYDVKM. The CDR3 DNA sequence: TGTGCCAGCAGTTTGGGGCGAAGGGAGCAGTTCTTC. Amino acid sequence: CASSLGRREQFF.

This rearrangement joins TRBV4-3 to TRBJ1-6; 8 nucleotides match TRBD1. The CDR3 is 14 amino acids. Germline V CDR1 and CDR2: LGHNA, YSLEER. The V segment lost 3 bases and the J segment 8 bases; nucleotides outside the gene matches: 3. Here the CDR3 DNA reads TGCGCCAGCAGCCAGACAGGGGCCGATTCACCCCTCCACTTT. This translates into CASSQTGADSPLHF.

The V and J genes are TRBV6-6 and TRBJ1-1; D is unclear. The CDR3 runs to 12 residues. V was cut by 5 bases and J by 14 bases, with 18 bases left in between. Germline-derived CDR1 and CDR2 are MNHNY and SVGAGI (reference sequence). CDR3 DNA sequence: TGTGCCAGCAGTCCCCGGGGAGGGTTCGTCTTCTTT. It translates to CASSPRGGFVFF.

This sequence joins TRBV7-2 and TRBJ1-4; no firm D call. The V end lost 1 base, the J end lost 5 bases, and 11 bases lay between the germline ends. CDR1 SGHTA and CDR2 FQGNSA come from the germline V gene. The CDR3 loop spans 15 amino acids. Here the CDR3 DNA reads TGTGCCAGCAGCTTAGTAGCCAGTTCAAATGAAAAACTGTTTTTT. Translated: CASSLVASSNEKLFF.

CDR3 region: CASSYSGGGFNEQFF. In DNA form, the CDR3 reads TGTGCCAGCAGTTACTCGGGCGGGGGGTTCAATGAGCAGTTCTTC. V and J are TRBV6-5 and TRBJ2-1; 8 nucleotides line up with TRBD2. Germline values: CDR1 MNHEY, CDR2 SVGAGI. The CDR3 sequence is 15 residues long. J was trimmed by 6 bases and V by 0 bases; bases with no gene match: 4.

This chain links TRBV18 with TRBJ2-3, with D perhaps matching TRBD1 (5 bases). CDR3 size: 14 residues. Germline V gene lookup returns CDR1 KGHSH and CDR2 LQKENI. V lost 0 bases and J lost 1, with 5 bases in between. This chain's CDR3 is CASSPPTGTDTQYF. The CDR3 nucleotides are TGTGCCAGCTCACCACCGACAGGCACAGATACGCAGTATTTT.

This chain uses TRBV7-9 with TRBJ1-1; D ambiguous. The CDR3 consists of 16 residues. V was pared by 5 bases and J by 0 bases, with 16 bases between. The germline V gene encodes CDR1 SEHNR and CDR2 FQNEAQ (reference sequence). The CDR3 reads CASSPAFWEMNTEAFF. CDR3 DNA sequence: TGTGCCAGCAGCCCCGCTTTCTGGGAGATGAACACTGAAGCTTTCTTT.